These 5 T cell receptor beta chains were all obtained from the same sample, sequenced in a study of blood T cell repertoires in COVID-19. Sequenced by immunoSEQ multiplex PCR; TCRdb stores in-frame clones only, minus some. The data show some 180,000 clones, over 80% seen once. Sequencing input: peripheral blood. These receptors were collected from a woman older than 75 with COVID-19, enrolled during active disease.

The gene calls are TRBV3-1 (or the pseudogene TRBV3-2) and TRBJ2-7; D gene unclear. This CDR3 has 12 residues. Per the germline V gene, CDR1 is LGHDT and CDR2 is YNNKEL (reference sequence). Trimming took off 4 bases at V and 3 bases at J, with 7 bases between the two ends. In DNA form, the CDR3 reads TGTGCCAGCAGCCCCACTTACTACGAGCAGTACTTC. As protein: CASSPTYYEQYF.

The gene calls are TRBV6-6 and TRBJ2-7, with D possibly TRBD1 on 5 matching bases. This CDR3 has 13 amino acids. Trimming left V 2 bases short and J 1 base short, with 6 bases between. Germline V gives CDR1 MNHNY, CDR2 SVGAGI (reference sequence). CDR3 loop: CASSYRQSYEQYF. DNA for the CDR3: TGTGCCAGCAGTTACCGACAGTCCTACGAGCAGTACTTC.

The CDR3 loop is CASSYSSGQGYEQYF. The DNA for the CDR3 is TGTGCCAGCAGTTACTCCTCGGGACAGGGCTACGAGCAGTACTTC. The rearrangement joins TRBV6-5 to TRBJ2-7; 9 nucleotides agree with TRBD1. The V segment lost 0 bases and the J segment 3 bases; nucleotides outside the gene matches: 3. CDR3 size: 15 residues. Germline assignment: CDR1 MNHEY and CDR2 SVGAGI.

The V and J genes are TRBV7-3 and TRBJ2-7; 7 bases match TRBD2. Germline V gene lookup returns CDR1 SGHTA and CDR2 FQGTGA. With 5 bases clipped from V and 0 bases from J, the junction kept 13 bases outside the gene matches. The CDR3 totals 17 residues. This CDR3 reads CASSRRGLAGDSYEQYF. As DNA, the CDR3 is TGTGCCAGCAGCCGTAGAGGATTGGCGGGGGACTCCTACGAGCAGTACTTC.

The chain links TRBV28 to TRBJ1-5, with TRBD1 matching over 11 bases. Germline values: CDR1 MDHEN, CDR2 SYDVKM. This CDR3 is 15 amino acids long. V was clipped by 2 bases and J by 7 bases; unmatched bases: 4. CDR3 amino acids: CASSLGQGAGQPQHF. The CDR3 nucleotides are TGTGCCAGCAGTTTAGGACAGGGGGCAGGACAGCCCCAGCATTTT.